The subject of this entry is one T cell receptor (beta chain). Authors' processing steps: Estimation of nucleated cell counts relied on the amplification of reference gene primers. Assay used: immunoSEQ multiplex PCR; TCRdb lists only in-frame clones, some missing. V, J and clone size are taken as reported in that table, and D and trimming were inferred from the DNA itself. The table shows 150,000 to 200,000 clones, with approximately 88% occurring only once. In germline, CDR1 is SGHVS, CDR2 FQNEAQ. The CDR3 sequence is 16 residues long. Deletions cut 1 base from V and 0 bases from J, with 11 bases between. This sample was included in a study of blood T cell repertoires in COVID-19. Across the study: Italy, Spain and the United States were the sources of the convalescent and acute COVID-19 samples. The cDNA or gDNA used as material had been derived from T cells, B-cell-depleted T cells, or PBMCs.

The clonotype comes from a human donor in a cohort sampled during active COVID-19. The sequencing input was peripheral blood. The chain uses TRBV7-8 and TRBJ2-3, with D perhaps TRBD1 (6 bases). The CDR3 DNA is TGTGCCAGCAGCTTAGTGACAGGCCATAGCACAGATACGCAGTATTTT. Its protein product is CASSLVTGHSTDTQYF.